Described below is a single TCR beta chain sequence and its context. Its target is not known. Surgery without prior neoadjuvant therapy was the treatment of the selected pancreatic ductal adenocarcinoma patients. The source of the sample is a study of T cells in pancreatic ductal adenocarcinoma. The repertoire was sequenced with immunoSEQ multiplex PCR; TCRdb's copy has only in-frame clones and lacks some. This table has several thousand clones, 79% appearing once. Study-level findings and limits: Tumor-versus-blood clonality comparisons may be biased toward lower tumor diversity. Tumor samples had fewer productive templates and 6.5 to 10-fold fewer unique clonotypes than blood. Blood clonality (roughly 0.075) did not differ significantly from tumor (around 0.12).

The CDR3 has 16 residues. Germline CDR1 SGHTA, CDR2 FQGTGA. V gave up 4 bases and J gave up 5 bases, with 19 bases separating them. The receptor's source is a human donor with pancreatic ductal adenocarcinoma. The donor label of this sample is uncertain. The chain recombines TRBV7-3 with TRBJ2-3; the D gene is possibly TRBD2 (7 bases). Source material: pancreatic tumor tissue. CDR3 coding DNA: TGTGCCAGCAGCTCTTGGGGGGGGCGCAGGGAAGATACGCAGTATTTT. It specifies CASSSWGGRREDTQYF.